The clone carrying this T cell receptor beta chain has only a few counts. The antigen is unknown. PCR primers comprised 60 Vbeta and 13 Jbeta primers. Only in-frame clones appear in the TCRdb table, and some are missing; sequencing was by immunoSEQ multiplex PCR. The sample lists over 150,000 clones, 80% occurring once. The source of the sample is a study of cytomegalovirus exposure and HLA in healthy donors. Whole-study findings and limits: In a later analysis, TCR beta V- and J-gene trimming was associated with a missense DCLRE1C variant.

Germline values: CDR1 GTSNPN, CDR2 SVGIG (reference sequence). The CDR3 covers 14 residues. Trimming shortened V by 0 bases and J by 2 bases, and 10 bases separated the two germline ends. The source material was PBMCs. The source is a woman aged 35 to 49 in good health and CMV-seropositive. The chain is built from TRBV30 and TRBJ1-1; tentative D call: TRBD1 (5 bases). CDR3 sequence: CAWSVQVSNTEAFF. DNA of the CDR3: TGTGCCTGGAGTGTACAGGTTTCCAACACTGAAGCTTTCTTT.